This TCR beta chain was recorded in a study of neoadjuvant anti-PD-1 for oral cavity cancer. Looking at the study overall: Around day 43, patients without progression received a fourth nivolumab dose before surgery.

Generated by immunoSEQ multiplex PCR, the TCRdb table keeps only in-frame clones and is missing some. The sample shows just over 65,000 clones, approximately 84% of them seen only once. Time point of the sample: after neoadjuvant nivolumab, at surgical resection. Stage II-IVA oral cavity squamous cell carcinoma was new and untreated by systemic or radiation therapy. Study observations and caveats: Each response group had just a few patients in TCR analyses.

Worth noting for this clone: Its target is unknown.

Germline CDR1 is SNHLY and CDR2 is FYNNEI. The CDR3 totals 15 residues. With 4 bases removed from V and 4 bases from J, the gap between germline ends came to 16 bases. This TCR derives from a person aged 35-80 years with oral cavity squamous cell carcinoma. The input for sequencing was PBMCs, taken after nivolumab (anti-PD-1) treatment. The chain is built from TRBV2 and TRBJ1-2; D possibly corresponds to TRBD1 (6 bases). CDR3 in DNA: TGTGCCAGCAGTGGCACAGGGTGGCCCTCCTATGGCTACACCTTC. This translates into CASSGTGWPSYGYTF.